The sequence of this TCR beta chain was determined in a study of cytotoxic CD8 clonotypes in ibrutinib-treated CLL. Study details: Response was recorded as partial in some 24 patients and complete in 2; at median about 6 years, about 14 remained remitted and some 12 had progressed. Study-wide findings and caveats: Under therapy, public clonotypes either contracted or stayed stable, and they were uncommon.

Trimming stripped 7 bases from V and 5 bases from J, with 18 bases between. Germline V CDR1 and CDR2: SQVTM, ANQGSEA. The CDR3 runs to 14 residues. The repertoire was sequenced with immunoSEQ multiplex PCR; TCRdb's copy has only in-frame clones and lacks some. The sample has around 150,000 clones; nearly 90% are singletons. This clone was seen once. As yet, its antigen is unknown. This sample comprised PBMCs, obtained at disease progression, from a patient treated with ibrutinib. The source is a human donor with chronic lymphocytic leukemia. The chain couples TRBV29-1 to TRBJ2-1; weak D call: TRBD2 (6 bases). The CDR3 loop is CSGRPGTSNNEQFF. CDR3 DNA: TGCAGCGGAAGGCCGGGGACTTCCAACAATGAGCAGTTCTTC.